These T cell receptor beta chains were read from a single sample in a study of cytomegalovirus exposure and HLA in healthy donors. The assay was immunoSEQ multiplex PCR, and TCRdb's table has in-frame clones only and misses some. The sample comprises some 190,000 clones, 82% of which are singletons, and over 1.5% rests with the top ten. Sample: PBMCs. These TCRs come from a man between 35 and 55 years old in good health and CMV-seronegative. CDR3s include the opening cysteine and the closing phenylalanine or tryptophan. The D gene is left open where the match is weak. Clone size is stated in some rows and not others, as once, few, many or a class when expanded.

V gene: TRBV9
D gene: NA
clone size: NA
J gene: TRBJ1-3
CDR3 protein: CASSVESSAQGGNTIYF
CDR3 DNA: TGTGCCAGCAGCGTAGAATCTTCTGCCCAGGGGGGAAACACCATATATTTT

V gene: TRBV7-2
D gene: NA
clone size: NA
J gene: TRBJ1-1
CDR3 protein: CASSSRWLPEAFF
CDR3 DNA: TGTGCCAGCAGCTCCCGGTGGTTGCCTGAAGCTTTCTTT

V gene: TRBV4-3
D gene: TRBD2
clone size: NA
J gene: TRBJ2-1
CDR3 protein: CASSQDSLAGLWDEQFF
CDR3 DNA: TGCGCCAGCAGCCAAGATTCCCTAGCGGGACTGTGGGATGAGCAGTTCTTC

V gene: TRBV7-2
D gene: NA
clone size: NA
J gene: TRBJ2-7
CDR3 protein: CASSLEFVGASYEQYF
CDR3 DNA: TGTGCCAGCAGCTTAGAGTTTGTGGGGGCTTCCTACGAGCAGTACTTC

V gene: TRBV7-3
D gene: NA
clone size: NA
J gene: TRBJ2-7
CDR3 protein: CASSPAPGYEQYF
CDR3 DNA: TGTGCCAGCAGCCCTGCCCCAGGCTACGAGCAGTACTTC

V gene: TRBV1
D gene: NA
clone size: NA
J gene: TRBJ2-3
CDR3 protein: CTSSQASCADTQYF
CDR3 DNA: TGCACCAGCAGCCAAGCTAGTTGCGCAGATACGCAGTATTTT

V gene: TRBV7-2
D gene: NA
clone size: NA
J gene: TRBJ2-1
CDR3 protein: CASTPPGSSYNEQFF
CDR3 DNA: TGTGCCAGCACTCCCCCCGGGAGTTCCTACAATGAGCAGTTCTTC

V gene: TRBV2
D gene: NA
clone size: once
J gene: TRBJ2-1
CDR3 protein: CASSDSVRREQFF
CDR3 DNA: TGTGCCAGCAGTGATTCGGTACGGAGGGAGCAGTTCTTC

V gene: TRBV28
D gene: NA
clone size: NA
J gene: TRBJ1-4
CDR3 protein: CASTSTTGPTNEKLFF
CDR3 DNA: TGTGCCAGCACCTCCACTACAGGGCCAACTAATGAAAAACTGTTTTTT

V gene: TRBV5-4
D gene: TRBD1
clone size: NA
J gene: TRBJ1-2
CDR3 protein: CASSLEGTGYGYTF
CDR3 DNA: TGTGCCAGCAGCTTGGAGGGGACAGGCTATGGCTACACCTTC

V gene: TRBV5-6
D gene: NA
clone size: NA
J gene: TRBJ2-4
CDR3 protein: CASSFGQLAKNIQYF
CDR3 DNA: TGTGCCAGCAGCTTTGGGCAGCTAGCCAAAAACATTCAGTACTTC

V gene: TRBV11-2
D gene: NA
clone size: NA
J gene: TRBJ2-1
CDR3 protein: CASSLAGSYNEQFF
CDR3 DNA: TGTGCCAGCAGCTTAGCGGGCTCCTACAATGAGCAGTTCTTC

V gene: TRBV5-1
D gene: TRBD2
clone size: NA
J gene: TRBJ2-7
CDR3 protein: CASSLLPSGNYEQYF
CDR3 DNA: TGCGCCAGCAGCTTGCTTCCTAGCGGGAACTACGAGCAGTACTTC

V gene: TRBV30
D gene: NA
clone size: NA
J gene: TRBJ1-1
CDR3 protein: CAWTPRRGVTEAFF
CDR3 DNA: TGTGCCTGGACTCCTCGGCGGGGAGTCACTGAAGCTTTCTTT

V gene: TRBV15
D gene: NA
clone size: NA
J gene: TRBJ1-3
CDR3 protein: CATSRDTGGGNTIYF
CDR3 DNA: TGTGCCACCAGCAGAGATACGGGAGGGGGAAACACCATATATTTT

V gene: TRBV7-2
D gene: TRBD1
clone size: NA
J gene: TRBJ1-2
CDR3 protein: CASSLEQGAYGYTF
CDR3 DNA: TGTGCCAGCAGCTTAGAACAGGGGGCCTATGGCTACACCTTC

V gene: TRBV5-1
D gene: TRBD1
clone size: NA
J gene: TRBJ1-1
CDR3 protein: CASRWTGMNTEAFF
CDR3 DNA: TGCGCCAGCAGGTGGACAGGGATGAACACTGAAGCTTTCTTT

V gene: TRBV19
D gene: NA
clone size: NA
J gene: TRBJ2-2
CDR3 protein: CASTNRVDTGELFF
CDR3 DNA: TGTGCCAGTACCAACCGGGTTGACACCGGGGAGCTGTTTTTT

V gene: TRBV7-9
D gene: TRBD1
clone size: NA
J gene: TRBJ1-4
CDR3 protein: CASTLGQGGEKLFF
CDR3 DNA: TGTGCCAGCACCCTGGGACAGGGAGGTGAAAAACTGTTTTTT

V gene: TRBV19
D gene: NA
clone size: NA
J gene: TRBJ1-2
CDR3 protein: CASSISAGGYGYTF
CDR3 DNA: TGTGCCAGTAGTATTTCCGCGGGAGGCTATGGCTACACCTTC

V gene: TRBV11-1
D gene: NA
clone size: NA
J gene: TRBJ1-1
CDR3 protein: CASSLDRNTEAFF
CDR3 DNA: TGTGCCAGCAGCCTGGACAGGAACACTGAAGCTTTCTTT

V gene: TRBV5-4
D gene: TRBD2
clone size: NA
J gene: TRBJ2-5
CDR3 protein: CASTKTSGVEETQYF
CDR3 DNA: TGTGCCAGCACCAAGACTAGCGGGGTCGAAGAGACCCAGTACTTC

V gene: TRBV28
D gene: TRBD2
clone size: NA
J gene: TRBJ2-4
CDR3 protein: CASSFPGGSAFGGFGKNIQYF
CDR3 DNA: TGTGCCAGCAGTTTCCCCGGGGGGTCGGCCTTTGGGGGTTTTGGGAAAAACATTCAGTACTTC

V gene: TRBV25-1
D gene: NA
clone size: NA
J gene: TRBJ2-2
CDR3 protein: CASRPGTLTGELFF
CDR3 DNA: TGTGCCAGCAGACCGGGGACACTCACCGGGGAGCTGTTTTTT